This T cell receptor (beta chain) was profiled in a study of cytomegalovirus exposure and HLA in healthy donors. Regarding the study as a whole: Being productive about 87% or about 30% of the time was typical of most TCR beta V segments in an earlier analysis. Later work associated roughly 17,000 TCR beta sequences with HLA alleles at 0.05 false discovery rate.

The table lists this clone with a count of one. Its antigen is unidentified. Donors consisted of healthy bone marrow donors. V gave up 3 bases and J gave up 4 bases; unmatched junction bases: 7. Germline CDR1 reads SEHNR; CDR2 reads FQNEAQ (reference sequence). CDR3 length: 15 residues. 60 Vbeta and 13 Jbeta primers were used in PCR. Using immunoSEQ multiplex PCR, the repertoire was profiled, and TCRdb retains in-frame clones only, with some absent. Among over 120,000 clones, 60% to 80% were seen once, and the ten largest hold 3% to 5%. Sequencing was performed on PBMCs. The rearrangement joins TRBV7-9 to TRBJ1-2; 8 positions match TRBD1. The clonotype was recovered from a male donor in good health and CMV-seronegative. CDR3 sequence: CASSLGPGGSYGYTF. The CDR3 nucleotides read TGTGCCAGCAGCTTGGGACCAGGGGGCAGCTATGGCTACACCTTC.